The clone carrying this T cell receptor (beta chain) was observed a few times. What it binds is not known. CDR3 length equals 14 residues. The germline V gene has CDR1 LGHDT and CDR2 YNNKEL (reference sequence). Trimming pared 4 bases from V and 7 bases from J, leaving 13 bases between. The data were produced by immunoSEQ multiplex PCR, yet TCRdb's version contains in-frame clones alone and is incomplete. The table has approximately 30,000 clones, around 69% seen once; the top ten hold about 15%. This specimen comes from a study of vaccination effects on CD4 cells after COVID-19. On the study more broadly: In the ViraFEST assay, antigen-specific CD4+ clonotypes were identified by expansion after peptide-pool stimulation.

Scientists isolated CD4+ T cells after an approximately 9-day culture period ended. It was two doses of either the BNT162b2 or mRNA-1273 vaccine that participants received. The source is a human donor who received a COVID-19 vaccine. The chain carries TRBV3-1 (or the pseudogene TRBV3-2) and TRBJ2-2, with a weak D call TRBD2 (6 bases). The starting material was CD4+ T cells from PBMCs cultured without peptide, obtained after COVID-19 vaccination. The chain's CDR3 is CASSPWGDGGELFF. The DNA of the CDR3 is TGTGCCAGCAGCCCATGGGGGGACGGCGGGGAGCTGTTTTTT.